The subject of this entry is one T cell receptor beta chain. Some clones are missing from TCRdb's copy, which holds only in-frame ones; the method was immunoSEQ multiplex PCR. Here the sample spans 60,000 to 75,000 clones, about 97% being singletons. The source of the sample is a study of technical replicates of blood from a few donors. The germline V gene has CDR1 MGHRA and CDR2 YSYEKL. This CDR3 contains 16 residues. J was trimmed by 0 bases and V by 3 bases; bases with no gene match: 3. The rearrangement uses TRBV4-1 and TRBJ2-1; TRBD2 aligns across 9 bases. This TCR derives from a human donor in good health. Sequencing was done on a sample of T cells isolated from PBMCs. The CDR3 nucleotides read TGCGCCAGCAGCCAGGGTAGCGGGAGCTCCTACAATGAGCAGTTCTTC. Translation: CASSQGSGSSYNEQFF.